This T cell receptor beta chain was retrieved from a study of blood T cell repertoires in COVID-19. Study details: Sources were T cells, B-cell-depleted T cells, or PBMCs; the material itself was cDNA or gDNA.

Original methodology: Quantification of nucleated cells was approximated via reference gene primer amplification. The table came from immunoSEQ multiplex PCR; TCRdb's copy has only in-frame clones and leaves some out. Clone size and V and J calls were adopted from that table, with D and trimming inferred from the DNA. There are some 190,000 clones in the sample; 80% occur only once, and 6.9% lies in the top ten. The receptor was derived from a man aged 55 to 69 with acute or convalescent COVID-19. Sequencing was done on a sample of peripheral blood.

CDR3 sequence reads: CASSEASGGELFF. The CDR3 nucleotides are TGTGCCAGCAGTGAAGCATCGGGCGGGGAGCTGTTTTTT. The chain uses TRBV2 and TRBJ2-2; D gene ambiguous. Trimming stripped 0 bases from V and 7 bases from J, with 6 bases between. In germline, CDR1 is SNHLY, CDR2 FYNNEI. The CDR3 contains 13 residues.